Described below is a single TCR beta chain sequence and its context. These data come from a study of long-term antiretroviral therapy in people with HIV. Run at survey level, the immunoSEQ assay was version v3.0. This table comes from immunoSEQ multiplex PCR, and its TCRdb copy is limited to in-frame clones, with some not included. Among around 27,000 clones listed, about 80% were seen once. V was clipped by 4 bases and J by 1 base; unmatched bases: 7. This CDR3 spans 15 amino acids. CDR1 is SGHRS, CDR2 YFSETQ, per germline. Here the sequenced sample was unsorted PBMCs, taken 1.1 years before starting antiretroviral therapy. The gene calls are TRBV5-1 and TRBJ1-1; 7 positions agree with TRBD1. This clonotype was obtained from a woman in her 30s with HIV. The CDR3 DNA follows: TGCGCCAGCAGCAGGAGGACAGGACCGAACACTGAAGCTTTCTTT. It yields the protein CASSRRTGPNTEAFF. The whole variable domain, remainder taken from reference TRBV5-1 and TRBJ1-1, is KAGVTQTPRYLIKTRGQQVTLSCSPISGHRSVSWYQQTPGQGLQFLFEYFSETQRNKGNFPGRFSGRQFSNSRSEMNVSTLELGDSALYLCASSRRTGPNTEAFFGQGTRLTVV.